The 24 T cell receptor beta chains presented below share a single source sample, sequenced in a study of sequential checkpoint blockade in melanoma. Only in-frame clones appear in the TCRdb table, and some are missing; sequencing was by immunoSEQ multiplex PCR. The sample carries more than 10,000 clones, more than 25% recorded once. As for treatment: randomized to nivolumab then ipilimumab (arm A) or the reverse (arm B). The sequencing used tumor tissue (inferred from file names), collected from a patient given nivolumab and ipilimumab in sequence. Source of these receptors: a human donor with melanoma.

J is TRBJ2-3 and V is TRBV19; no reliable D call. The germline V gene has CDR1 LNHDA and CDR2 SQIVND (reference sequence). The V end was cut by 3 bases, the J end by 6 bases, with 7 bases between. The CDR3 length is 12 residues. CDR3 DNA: TGTGCCAGTAGTATTGACGCGGATACGCAGTATTTT. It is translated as CASSIDADTQYF.

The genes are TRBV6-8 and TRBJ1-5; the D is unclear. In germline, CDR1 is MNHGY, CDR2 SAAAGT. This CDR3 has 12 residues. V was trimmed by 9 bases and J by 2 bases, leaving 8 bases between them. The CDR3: CASGPRNQPQHF. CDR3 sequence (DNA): TGTGCCAGTGGGCCACGCAATCAGCCCCAGCATTTT.

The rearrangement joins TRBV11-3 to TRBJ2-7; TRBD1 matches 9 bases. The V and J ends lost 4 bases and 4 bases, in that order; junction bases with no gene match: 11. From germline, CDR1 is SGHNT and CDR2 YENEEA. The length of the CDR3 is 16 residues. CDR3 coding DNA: TGTGCCAGCAGCTCACAGGGGGCGCCTTACCCTTACGAGCAGTACTTC. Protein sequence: CASSSQGAPYPYEQYF. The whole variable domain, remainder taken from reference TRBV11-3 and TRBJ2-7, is EAGVVQSPRYKIIEKKQPVAFWCNPISGHNTLYWYLQNLGQGPELLIRYENEEAVDDSQLPKDRFSAERLKGVDSTLKIQPAELGDSAVYLCASSSQGAPYPYEQYFGPGTRLTVT.

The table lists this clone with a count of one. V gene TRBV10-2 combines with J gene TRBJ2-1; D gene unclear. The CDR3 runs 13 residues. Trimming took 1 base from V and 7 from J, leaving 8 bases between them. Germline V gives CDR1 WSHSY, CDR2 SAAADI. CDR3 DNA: TGCGCCAGCAGTGAGTTCCCGAGGAATGAGCAGTTCTTC. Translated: CASSEFPRNEQFF.

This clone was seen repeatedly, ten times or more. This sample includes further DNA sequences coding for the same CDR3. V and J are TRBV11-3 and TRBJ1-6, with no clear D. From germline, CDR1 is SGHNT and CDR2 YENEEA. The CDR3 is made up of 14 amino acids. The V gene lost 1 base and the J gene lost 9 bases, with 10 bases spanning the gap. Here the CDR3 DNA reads TGTGCCAGCAGCTTAGGGACGGGTGGTTCACCCCTCCACTTT. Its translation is CASSLGTGGSPLHF.

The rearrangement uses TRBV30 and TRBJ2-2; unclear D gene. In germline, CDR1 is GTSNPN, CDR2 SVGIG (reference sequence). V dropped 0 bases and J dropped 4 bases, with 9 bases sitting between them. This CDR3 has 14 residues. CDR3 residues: CAWSVALITGELFF. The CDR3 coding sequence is TGTGCCTGGAGTGTCGCACTGATCACCGGGGAGCTGTTTTTT.

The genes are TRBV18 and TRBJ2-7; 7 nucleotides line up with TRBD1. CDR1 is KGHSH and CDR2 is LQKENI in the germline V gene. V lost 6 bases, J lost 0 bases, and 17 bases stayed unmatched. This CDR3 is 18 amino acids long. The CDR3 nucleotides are TGTGCCAGCTCCCTCCTACCAGGGGACAGATACCTCTCCTACGAGCAGTACTTC. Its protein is CASSLLPGDRYLSYEQYF.

The CDR3 region is CAFSIGQGRNTEAFF. CDR3 DNA: TGTGCCTTCTCAATCGGACAGGGGAGGAACACTGAAGCTTTCTTT. The chain is built from TRBV30 and TRBJ1-1, with TRBD1 matching 9 bases. V shed 7 bases and J 1 base; nucleotides not matched to a gene: 10. The CDR3 covers 15 residues. Germline assignment: CDR1 GTSNPN and CDR2 SVGIG (reference sequence).

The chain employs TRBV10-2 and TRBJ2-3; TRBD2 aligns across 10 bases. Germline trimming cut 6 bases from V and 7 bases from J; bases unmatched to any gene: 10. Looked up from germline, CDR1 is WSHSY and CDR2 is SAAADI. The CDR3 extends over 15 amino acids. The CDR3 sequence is CASRSSGGASNTQYF. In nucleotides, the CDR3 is TGCGCCAGCAGATCAAGCGGGGGGGCCTCTAATACGCAGTATTTT.

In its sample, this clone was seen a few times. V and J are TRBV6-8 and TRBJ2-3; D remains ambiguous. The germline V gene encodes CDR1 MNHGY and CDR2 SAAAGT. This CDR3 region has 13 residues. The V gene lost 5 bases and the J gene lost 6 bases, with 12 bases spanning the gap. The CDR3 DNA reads TGTGCCAGCAGTCGTCCCGGGTTTGATACGCAGTATTTT. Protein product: CASSRPGFDTQYF.

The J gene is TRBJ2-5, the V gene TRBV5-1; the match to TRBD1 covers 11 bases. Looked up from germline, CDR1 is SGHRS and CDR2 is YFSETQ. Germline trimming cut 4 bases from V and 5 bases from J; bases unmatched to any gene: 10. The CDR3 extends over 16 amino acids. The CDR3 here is CASSTGTGGRWETQYF. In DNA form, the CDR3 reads TGCGCCAGCAGCACAGGGACAGGGGGACGTTGGGAGACCCAGTACTTC.

The CDR3 here is CASSVWASGNTIYF. The CDR3 coding sequence is TGTGCCAGCAGCGTATGGGCCTCTGGAAACACCATATATTTT. The chain links TRBV9 to TRBJ1-3, with D unclear. V gave up 1 base and J gave up 0 bases, with 5 bases separating them. CDR1 and CDR2 from the germline V gene are SGDLS and YYNGEE. The CDR3 runs 14 residues.

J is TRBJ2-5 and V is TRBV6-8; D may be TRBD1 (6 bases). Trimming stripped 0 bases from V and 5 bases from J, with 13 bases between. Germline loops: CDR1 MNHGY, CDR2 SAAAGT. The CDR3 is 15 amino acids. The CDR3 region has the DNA TGTGCCAGCAGTTACTCCCGGACAGAAGTGGAGACCCAGTACTTC. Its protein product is CASSYSRTEVETQYF.

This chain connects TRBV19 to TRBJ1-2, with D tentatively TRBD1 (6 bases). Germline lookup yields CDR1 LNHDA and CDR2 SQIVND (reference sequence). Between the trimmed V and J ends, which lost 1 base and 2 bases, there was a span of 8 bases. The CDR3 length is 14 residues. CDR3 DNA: TGTGCCAGTAGTATAGGGCAGGGGAACTATGGCTACACCTTC. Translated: CASSIGQGNYGYTF. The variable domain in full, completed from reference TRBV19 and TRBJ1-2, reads DGGITQSPKYLFRKEGQNVTLSCEQNLNHDAMYWYRQDPGQGLRLIYYSQIVNDFQKGDIAEGYSVSREKKESFPLTVTSAQKNPTAFYLCASSIGQGNYGYTFGSGTRLTVV.

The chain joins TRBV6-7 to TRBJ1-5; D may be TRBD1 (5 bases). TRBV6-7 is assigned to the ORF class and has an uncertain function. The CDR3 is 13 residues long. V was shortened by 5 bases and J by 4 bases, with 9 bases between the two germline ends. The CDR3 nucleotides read TGTGCCAGCAGTAAGACAGAGAATCAGCCCCAGCATTTT. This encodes CASSKTENQPQHF.

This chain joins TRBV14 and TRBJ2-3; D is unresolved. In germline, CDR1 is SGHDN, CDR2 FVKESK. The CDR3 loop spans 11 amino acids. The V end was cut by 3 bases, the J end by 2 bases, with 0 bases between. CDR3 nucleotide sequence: TGTGCCAGCAGCCACACAGATACGCAGTATTTT. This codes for CASSHTDTQYF.

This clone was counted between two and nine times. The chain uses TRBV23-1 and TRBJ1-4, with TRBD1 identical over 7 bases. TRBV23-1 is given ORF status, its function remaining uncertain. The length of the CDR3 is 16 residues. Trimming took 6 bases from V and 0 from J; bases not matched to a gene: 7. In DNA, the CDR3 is TGCGCCAGCAGCCAAGAAGGGACAGCAACTAATGAAAAACTGTTTTTT. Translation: CASSQEGTATNEKLFF.

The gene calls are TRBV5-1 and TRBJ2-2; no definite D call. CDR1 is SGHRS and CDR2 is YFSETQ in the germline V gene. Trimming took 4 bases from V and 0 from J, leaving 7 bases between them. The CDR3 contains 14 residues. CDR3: CASSIEANTGELFF. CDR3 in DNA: TGCGCCAGCAGCATAGAAGCGAACACCGGGGAGCTGTTTTTT.

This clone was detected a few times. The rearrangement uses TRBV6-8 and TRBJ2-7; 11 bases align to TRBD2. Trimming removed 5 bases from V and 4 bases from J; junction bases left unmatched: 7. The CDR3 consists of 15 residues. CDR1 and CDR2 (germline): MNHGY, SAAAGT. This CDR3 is CASSHTSGGPYEQYF. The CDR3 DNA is TGTGCCAGCAGTCACACTAGCGGGGGCCCTTACGAGCAGTACTTC.

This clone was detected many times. CDR3 nucleotide sequence: TGTGCCAGCAGCGGAGGGAGCATGAACACTGAAGCTTTCTTT. Protein sequence: CASSGGSMNTEAFF. The chain uses TRBV9 and TRBJ1-1; D gene unclear. The CDR3 sequence is 14 residues long. V was shortened by 3 bases and J by 0 bases, with 9 bases between the two germline ends. Germline V lookup: CDR1 SGDLS, CDR2 YYNGEE.

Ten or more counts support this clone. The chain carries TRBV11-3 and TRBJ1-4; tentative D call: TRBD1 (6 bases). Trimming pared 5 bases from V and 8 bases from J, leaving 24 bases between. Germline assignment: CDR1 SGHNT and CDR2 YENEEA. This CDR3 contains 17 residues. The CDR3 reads CASSQFGQGPVLEKLFF. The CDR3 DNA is TGTGCCAGCAGCCAATTCGGGCAGGGGCCGGTTTTGGAAAAACTGTTTTTT.

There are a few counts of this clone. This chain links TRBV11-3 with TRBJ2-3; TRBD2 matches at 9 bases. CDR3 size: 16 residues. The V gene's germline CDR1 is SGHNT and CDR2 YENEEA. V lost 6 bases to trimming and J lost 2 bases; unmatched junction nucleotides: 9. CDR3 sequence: CASRWVSGGTTDTQYF. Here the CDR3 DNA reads TGTGCCAGCAGATGGGTGAGCGGGGGGACCACAGATACGCAGTATTTT.

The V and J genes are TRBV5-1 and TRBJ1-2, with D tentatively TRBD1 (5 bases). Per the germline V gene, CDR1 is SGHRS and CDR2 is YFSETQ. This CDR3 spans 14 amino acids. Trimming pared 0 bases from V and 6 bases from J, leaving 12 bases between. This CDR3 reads CASSLAYGGDGYTF. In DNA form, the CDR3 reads TGCGCCAGCAGCTTGGCCTATGGGGGGGATGGCTACACCTTC.

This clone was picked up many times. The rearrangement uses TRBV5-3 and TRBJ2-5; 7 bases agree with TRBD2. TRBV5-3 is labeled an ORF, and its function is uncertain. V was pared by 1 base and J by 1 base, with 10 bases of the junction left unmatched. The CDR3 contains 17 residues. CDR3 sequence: CARSLLGRGSLQETQYF. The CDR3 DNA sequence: TGTGCCAGAAGCTTGCTGGGGCGGGGGAGCCTCCAAGAGACCCAGTACTTC.